Sequencing of this TCR beta chain was carried out in a study of response to subunit inactivated influenza vaccine. MiXCR, applied by TCRdb to the RT-PCR reads, yields one record per CDR3 protein. This table has 860,000 or so distinct CDR3 sequences, around 21% appearing once. This clonotype was observed many times. This specimen consisted of PBMCs from blood, obtained 4 to 6 days after vaccination. The clonotype was recovered from a man between 50 and 59 years old who received an inactivated influenza vaccine.

CDR3 loop: CASSFRRLGGYTF. The CDR3 DNA sequence: TGTGCCAGCAGCTTTAGGCGCCTGGGGGGCTACACCTTC. The rearrangement uses TRBV7-9 and TRBJ1-2; D gene unclear. The CDR3 spans 13 residues. Germline-derived CDR1 and CDR2 are SEHNR and FQNEAQ (reference sequence). The ends were cut back, 3 bases at V and 8 bases at J, with 13 bases in the middle.